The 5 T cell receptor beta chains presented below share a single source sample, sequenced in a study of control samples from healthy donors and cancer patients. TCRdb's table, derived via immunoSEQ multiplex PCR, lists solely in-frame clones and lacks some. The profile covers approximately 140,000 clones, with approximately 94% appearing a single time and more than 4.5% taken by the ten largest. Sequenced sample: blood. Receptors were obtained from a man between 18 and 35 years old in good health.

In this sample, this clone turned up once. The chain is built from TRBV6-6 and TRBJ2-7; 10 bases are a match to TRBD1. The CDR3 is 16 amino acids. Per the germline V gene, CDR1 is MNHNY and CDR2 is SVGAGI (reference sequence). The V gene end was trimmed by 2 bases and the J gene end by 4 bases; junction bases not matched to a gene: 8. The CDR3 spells CASSYTGRDRGYEQYF. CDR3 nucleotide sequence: TGTGCCAGCAGTTACACAGGCCGGGACAGGGGTTACGAGCAGTACTTC.

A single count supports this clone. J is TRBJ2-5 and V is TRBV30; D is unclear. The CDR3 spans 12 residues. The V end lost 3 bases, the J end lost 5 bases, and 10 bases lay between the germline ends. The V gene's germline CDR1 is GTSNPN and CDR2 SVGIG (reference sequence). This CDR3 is CAWSTAWETQYF. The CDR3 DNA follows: TGTGCCTGGAGCACTGCCTGGGAGACCCAGTACTTC.

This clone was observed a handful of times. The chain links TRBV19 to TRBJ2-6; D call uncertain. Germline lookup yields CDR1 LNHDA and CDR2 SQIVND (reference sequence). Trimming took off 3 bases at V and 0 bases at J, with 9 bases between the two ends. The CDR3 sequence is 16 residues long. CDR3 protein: CASSIDALSGANVLTF. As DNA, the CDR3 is TGTGCCAGTAGTATTGACGCCCTCTCTGGGGCCAACGTCCTGACTTTC.

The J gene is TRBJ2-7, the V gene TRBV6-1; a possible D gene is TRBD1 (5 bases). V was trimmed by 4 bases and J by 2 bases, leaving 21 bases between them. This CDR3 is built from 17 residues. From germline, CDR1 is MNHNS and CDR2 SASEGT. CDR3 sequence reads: CASSVIRRTQRAYEQYF. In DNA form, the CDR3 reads TGTGCCAGCAGTGTAATACGCCGGACACAGCGCGCCTACGAGCAGTACTTC.

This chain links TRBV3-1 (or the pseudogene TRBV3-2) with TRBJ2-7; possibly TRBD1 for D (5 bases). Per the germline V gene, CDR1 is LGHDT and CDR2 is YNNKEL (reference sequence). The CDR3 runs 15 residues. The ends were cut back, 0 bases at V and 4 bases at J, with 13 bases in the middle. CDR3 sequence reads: CASSQDMGPGYEQYF. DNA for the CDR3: TGTGCCAGCAGCCAAGATATGGGTCCAGGGTACGAGCAGTACTTC.